This is a list of T cell receptor beta chains from one sample in a study of blood T cell repertoires in COVID-19. Some clones are missing from TCRdb's copy, which holds only in-frame ones; the method was immunoSEQ multiplex PCR. The sample contains 110,000 to 150,000 clones, roughly 80% of which appear only once. The sequencing input was peripheral blood. Every receptor here comes from a man between 65 and 80 years old who had recovered from COVID-19. CDR3s leave out the opening cysteine and the closing phenylalanine or tryptophan. The order of the fields is D gene, clone size, V gene, J gene, CDR3 protein. The D gene is left open where the match is weak. Clone size is stated in some rows and not others, as once, few, many or a class when expanded.

D gene: NA
clone size: NA
V gene: TRBV14
J gene: TRBJ2-3
CDR3 protein: ASSQKRTDTQY

D gene: NA
clone size: NA
V gene: TRBV5-4
J gene: TRBJ2-6
CDR3 protein: ASSPTGSTGANVLT

D gene: NA
clone size: NA
V gene: TRBV29-1
J gene: TRBJ1-2
CDR3 protein: SVPGQTAGYGYT

D gene: NA
clone size: NA
V gene: TRBV2
J gene: TRBJ2-7
CDR3 protein: ASSAQQRVYEQY

D gene: NA
clone size: NA
V gene: TRBV27
J gene: TRBJ1-4
CDR3 protein: ASTRGAGGEKLF

D gene: NA
clone size: few
V gene: TRBV7-9
J gene: TRBJ1-1
CDR3 protein: ASSFGQQTEAF

D gene: TRBD1
clone size: NA
V gene: TRBV4-1
J gene: TRBJ2-3
CDR3 protein: ASSPGGTGRTDTQY

D gene: NA
clone size: NA
V gene: TRBV9
J gene: TRBJ1-4
CDR3 protein: ASSVYPNQANEKLF

D gene: NA
clone size: NA
V gene: TRBV5-1
J gene: TRBJ1-4
CDR3 protein: ASSSGQLNEKLF

D gene: NA
clone size: NA
V gene: TRBV9
J gene: TRBJ2-1
CDR3 protein: ASSVGGASYNEQF

D gene: TRBD2
clone size: NA
V gene: TRBV24-1
J gene: TRBJ2-1
CDR3 protein: ATSGSSLAGGLNEQF

D gene: TRBD1
clone size: NA
V gene: TRBV11-3
J gene: TRBJ2-7
CDR3 protein: ASSLGQGNEQY

D gene: TRBD1
clone size: NA
V gene: TRBV7-2
J gene: TRBJ2-1
CDR3 protein: ASSQAADRGLYEQF

D gene: NA
clone size: NA
V gene: TRBV18
J gene: TRBJ2-3
CDR3 protein: ASSPPPGTDTQY

D gene: TRBD2
clone size: NA
V gene: TRBV7-8
J gene: TRBJ2-1
CDR3 protein: ASKVAGDNEQF

D gene: TRBD2
clone size: NA
V gene: TRBV2
J gene: TRBJ2-5
CDR3 protein: ASSEGGRAVETQY

D gene: TRBD2
clone size: NA
V gene: TRBV3-1/TRBV3-2
J gene: TRBJ2-1
CDR3 protein: ASSQRTSSYNEQF

D gene: TRBD2
clone size: NA
V gene: TRBV5-4
J gene: TRBJ2-2
CDR3 protein: ASSLAPAGVYGGELF

D gene: NA
clone size: NA
V gene: TRBV14
J gene: TRBJ1-1
CDR3 protein: ASSQVGGGEAF

D gene: NA
clone size: NA
V gene: TRBV18
J gene: TRBJ2-2
CDR3 protein: ASGPRDTGELF

D gene: NA
clone size: NA
V gene: TRBV7-2
J gene: TRBJ2-7
CDR3 protein: ASSEQVSSYEQY

D gene: TRBD2
clone size: NA
V gene: TRBV4-1
J gene: TRBJ2-3
CDR3 protein: ASSQTLAARTDTQY

D gene: NA
clone size: NA
V gene: TRBV30
J gene: TRBJ2-1
CDR3 protein: AWSSSVGEQF

D gene: TRBD2
clone size: NA
V gene: TRBV30
J gene: TRBJ2-3
CDR3 protein: AWSISGRGTDTQY

D gene: TRBD1
clone size: few
V gene: TRBV30
J gene: TRBJ2-7
CDR3 protein: ASRQGAGYEQY

D gene: TRBD1
clone size: NA
V gene: TRBV27
J gene: TRBJ1-4
CDR3 protein: ASRPSGQPNEKLF

D gene: TRBD1
clone size: NA
V gene: TRBV7-6
J gene: TRBJ2-7
CDR3 protein: ASSPQTGSLFEQY

D gene: NA
clone size: few
V gene: TRBV28
J gene: TRBJ1-3
CDR3 protein: ASTEGTSGNTIY

D gene: NA
clone size: NA
V gene: TRBV5-8
J gene: TRBJ2-6
CDR3 protein: ASSSHRGTVGANVLT

D gene: NA
clone size: NA
V gene: TRBV9
J gene: TRBJ2-3
CDR3 protein: ASSVEINTDTQY

D gene: TRBD2
clone size: NA
V gene: TRBV2
J gene: TRBJ2-1
CDR3 protein: ASRGTSGAYNEQF

D gene: TRBD1
clone size: NA
V gene: TRBV5-6
J gene: TRBJ2-1
CDR3 protein: ASSLVPGGAGNEQF

D gene: NA
clone size: NA
V gene: TRBV7-8
J gene: TRBJ1-2
CDR3 protein: ASSLTDYGYT

D gene: NA
clone size: NA
V gene: TRBV7-6
J gene: TRBJ2-5
CDR3 protein: ASSLGWSGQETQY

D gene: NA
clone size: NA
V gene: TRBV4-3
J gene: TRBJ2-7
CDR3 protein: ASSRNRDPYEQY

D gene: NA
clone size: NA
V gene: TRBV5-4
J gene: TRBJ2-7
CDR3 protein: ASSEIDRRSYEQY

D gene: TRBD1
clone size: few
V gene: TRBV29-1
J gene: TRBJ2-7
CDR3 protein: SVSGGYEQY

D gene: NA
clone size: NA
V gene: TRBV18
J gene: TRBJ1-1
CDR3 protein: ASSPPAGNTEAF

D gene: NA
clone size: NA
V gene: TRBV5-1
J gene: TRBJ2-5
CDR3 protein: ASSLVPSEETQY

D gene: TRBD2
clone size: NA
V gene: TRBV18
J gene: TRBJ2-7
CDR3 protein: ASSPPSGSSYEQY

D gene: NA
clone size: NA
V gene: TRBV30
J gene: TRBJ2-2
CDR3 protein: AWSVARQGWGELF

D gene: NA
clone size: NA
V gene: TRBV4-1
J gene: TRBJ1-4
CDR3 protein: ASSQDVQTVTNEKLF

D gene: NA
clone size: NA
V gene: TRBV30
J gene: TRBJ1-2
CDR3 protein: AWRLGGGYT

D gene: TRBD2
clone size: NA
V gene: TRBV6-5
J gene: TRBJ2-7
CDR3 protein: ASTRLAGVYEQY

D gene: NA
clone size: once
V gene: TRBV2
J gene: TRBJ2-1
CDR3 protein: ASRRQSYNEQF

D gene: TRBD1
clone size: NA
V gene: TRBV5-1
J gene: TRBJ1-2
CDR3 protein: ASSQGTGGLGYT

D gene: NA
clone size: NA
V gene: TRBV28
J gene: TRBJ1-1
CDR3 protein: ASSAGGTEAF

D gene: TRBD2
clone size: many
V gene: TRBV5-1
J gene: TRBJ2-1
CDR3 protein: ASSAGGAGGSYNEQF

D gene: TRBD1
clone size: NA
V gene: TRBV7-3
J gene: TRBJ1-1
CDR3 protein: ASSPLDRGRGIVKGQAF

D gene: TRBD1
clone size: few
V gene: TRBV27
J gene: TRBJ2-1
CDR3 protein: ASSLLSGGQGRDEQF

D gene: NA
clone size: NA
V gene: TRBV3-1/TRBV3-2
J gene: TRBJ1-5
CDR3 protein: ASRQGQLGQPQH